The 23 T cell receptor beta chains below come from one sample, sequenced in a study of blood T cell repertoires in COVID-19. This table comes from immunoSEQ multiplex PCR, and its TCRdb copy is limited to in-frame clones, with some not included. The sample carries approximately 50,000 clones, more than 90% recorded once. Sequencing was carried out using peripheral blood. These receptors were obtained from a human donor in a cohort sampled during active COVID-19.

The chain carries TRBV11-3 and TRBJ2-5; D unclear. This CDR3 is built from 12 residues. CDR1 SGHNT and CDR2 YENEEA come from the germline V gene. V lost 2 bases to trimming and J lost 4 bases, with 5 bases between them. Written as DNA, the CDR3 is TGTGCCAGCAGCTTATCATCAGAGACCCAGTACTTC. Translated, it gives CASSLSSETQYF.

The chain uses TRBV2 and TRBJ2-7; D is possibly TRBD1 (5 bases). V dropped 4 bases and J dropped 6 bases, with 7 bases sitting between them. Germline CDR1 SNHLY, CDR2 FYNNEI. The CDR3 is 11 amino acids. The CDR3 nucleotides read TGTGCCAGCAGTGTCCAGGGCGAGCAGTACGTC. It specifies CASSVQGEQYV.

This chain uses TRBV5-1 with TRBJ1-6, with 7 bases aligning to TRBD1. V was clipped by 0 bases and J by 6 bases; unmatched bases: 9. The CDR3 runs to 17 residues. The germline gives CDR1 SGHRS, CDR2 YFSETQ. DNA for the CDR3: TGCGCCAGCAGCTTGGGGGTACAGGGGTTCGGTAATTCACCCCTCCACTTT. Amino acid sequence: CASSLGVQGFGNSPLHF. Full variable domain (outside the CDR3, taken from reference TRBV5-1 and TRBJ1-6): KAGVTQTPRYLIKTRGQQVTLSCSPISGHRSVSWYQQTPGQGLQFLFEYFSETQRNKGNFPGRFSGRQFSNSRSEMNVSTLELGDSALYLCASSLGVQGFGNSPLHFGNGTRLTVT.

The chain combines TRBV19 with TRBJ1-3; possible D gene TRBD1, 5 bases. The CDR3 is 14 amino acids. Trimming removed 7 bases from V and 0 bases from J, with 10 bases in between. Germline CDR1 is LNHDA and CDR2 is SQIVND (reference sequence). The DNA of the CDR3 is TGTGCCAGTACGGCCGACAGCTCTGGAAACACCATATATTTT. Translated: CASTADSSGNTIYF.

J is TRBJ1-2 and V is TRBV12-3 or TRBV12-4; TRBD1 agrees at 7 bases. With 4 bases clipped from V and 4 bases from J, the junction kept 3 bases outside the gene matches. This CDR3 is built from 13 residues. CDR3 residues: CASSSGTVYGYTF. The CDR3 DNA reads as TGTGCCAGCAGTTCCGGGACAGTCTATGGCTACACCTTC.

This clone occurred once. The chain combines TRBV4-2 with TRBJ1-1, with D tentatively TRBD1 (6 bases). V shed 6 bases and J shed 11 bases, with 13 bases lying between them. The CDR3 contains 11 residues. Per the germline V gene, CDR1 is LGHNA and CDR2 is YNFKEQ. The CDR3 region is CASSTTGYAFF. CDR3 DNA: TGTGCCAGCAGTACCACAGGGTACGCTTTCTTT.

The CDR3 nucleotides are TGTGCCAGCAGCGAAAGACAGATCCTGAACACTGAAGCTTTCTTT. Residues: CASSERQILNTEAFF. The gene calls are TRBV7-9 and TRBJ1-1, with D possibly matching TRBD1 (5 bases). This CDR3 is built from 15 residues. With 5 bases removed from V and 0 bases from J, the gap between germline ends came to 13 bases. Germline V gives CDR1 SEHNR, CDR2 FQNEAQ (reference sequence).

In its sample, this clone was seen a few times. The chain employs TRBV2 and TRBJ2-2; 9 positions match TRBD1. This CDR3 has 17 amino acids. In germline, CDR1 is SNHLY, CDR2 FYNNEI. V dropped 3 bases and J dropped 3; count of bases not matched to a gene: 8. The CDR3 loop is CASSDHWDRADTGELFF. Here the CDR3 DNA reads TGTGCCAGCAGTGACCACTGGGACAGGGCGGACACCGGGGAGCTGTTTTTT.

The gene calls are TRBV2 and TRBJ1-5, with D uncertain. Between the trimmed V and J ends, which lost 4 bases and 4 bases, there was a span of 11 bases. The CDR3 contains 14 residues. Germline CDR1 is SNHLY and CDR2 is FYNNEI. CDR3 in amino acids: CASSGLYRNQPQHF. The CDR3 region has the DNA TGTGCCAGCAGTGGACTTTATAGGAATCAGCCCCAGCATTTT.

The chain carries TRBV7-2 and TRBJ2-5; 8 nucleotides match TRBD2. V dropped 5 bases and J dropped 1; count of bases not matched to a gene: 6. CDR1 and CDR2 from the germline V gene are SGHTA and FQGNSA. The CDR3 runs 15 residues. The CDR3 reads CASSVLAGGQETQYF. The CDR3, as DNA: TGTGCCAGCAGCGTGCTTGCGGGAGGCCAAGAGACCCAGTACTTC.

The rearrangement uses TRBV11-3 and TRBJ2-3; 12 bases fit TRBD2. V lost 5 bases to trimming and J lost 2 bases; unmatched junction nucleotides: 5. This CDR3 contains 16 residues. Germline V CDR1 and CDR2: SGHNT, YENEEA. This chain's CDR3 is CASSPGLAGITDTQYF. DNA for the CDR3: TGTGCCAGCAGCCCAGGACTAGCGGGGATCACAGATACGCAGTATTTT.

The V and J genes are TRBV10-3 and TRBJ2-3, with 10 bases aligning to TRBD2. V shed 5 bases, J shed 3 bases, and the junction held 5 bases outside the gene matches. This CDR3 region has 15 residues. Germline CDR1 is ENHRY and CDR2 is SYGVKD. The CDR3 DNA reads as TGTGCCATCAGTCCCCTTAGCGGGAGGACAGATACGCAGTATTTT. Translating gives CAISPLSGRTDTQYF.

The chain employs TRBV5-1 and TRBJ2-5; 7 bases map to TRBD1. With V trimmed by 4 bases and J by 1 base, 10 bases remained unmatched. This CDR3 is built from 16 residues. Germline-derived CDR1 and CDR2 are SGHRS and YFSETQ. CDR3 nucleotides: TGCGCCAGCAGCAAGAACAGGGGCGGTCCCCAAGAGACCCAGTACTTC. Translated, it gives CASSKNRGGPQETQYF.

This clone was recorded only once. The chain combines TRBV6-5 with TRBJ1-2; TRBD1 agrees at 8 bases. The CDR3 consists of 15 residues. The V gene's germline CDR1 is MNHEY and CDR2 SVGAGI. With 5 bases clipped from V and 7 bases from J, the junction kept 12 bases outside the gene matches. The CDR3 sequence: CASSQQAIQGGGYTF. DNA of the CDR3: TGTGCCAGCAGTCAGCAGGCTATACAGGGGGGTGGCTACACCTTC.

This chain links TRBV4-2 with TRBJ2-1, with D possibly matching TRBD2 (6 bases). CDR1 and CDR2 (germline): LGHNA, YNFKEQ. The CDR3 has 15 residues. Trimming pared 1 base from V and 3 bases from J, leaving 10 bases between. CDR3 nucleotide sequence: TGTGCCAGCAGCCAAGTTTCGGGAGTCTACAATGAGCAGTTCTTC. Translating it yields CASSQVSGVYNEQFF.

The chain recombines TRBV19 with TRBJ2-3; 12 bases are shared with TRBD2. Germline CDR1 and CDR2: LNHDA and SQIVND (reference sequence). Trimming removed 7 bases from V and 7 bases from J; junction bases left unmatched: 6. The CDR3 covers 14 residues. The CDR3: CASTRTSGTYTQYF. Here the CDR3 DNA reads TGTGCCAGTACCCGGACTAGCGGGACTTATACGCAGTATTTT. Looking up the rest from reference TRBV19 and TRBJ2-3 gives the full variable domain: DGGITQSPKYLFRKEGQNVTLSCEQNLNHDAMYWYRQDPGQGLRLIYYSQIVNDFQKGDIAEGYSVSREKKESFPLTVTSAQKNPTAFYLCASTRTSGTYTQYFGPGTRLTVL.

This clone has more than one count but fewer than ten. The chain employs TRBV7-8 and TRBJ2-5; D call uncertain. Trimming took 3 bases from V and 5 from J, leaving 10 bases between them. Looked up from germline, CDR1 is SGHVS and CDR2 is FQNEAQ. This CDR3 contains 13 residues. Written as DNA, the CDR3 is TGTGCCAGCAGCTTTCGGCCGGAGGAGACCCAGTACTTC. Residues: CASSFRPEETQYF.

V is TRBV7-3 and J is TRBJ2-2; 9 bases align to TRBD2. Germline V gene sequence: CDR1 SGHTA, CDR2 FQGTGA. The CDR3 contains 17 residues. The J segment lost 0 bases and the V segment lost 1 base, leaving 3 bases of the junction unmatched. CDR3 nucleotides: TGTGCCAGCAGCTTAATTGCGGGAGGGCCGAACACCGGGGAGCTGTTTTTT. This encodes CASSLIAGGPNTGELFF.

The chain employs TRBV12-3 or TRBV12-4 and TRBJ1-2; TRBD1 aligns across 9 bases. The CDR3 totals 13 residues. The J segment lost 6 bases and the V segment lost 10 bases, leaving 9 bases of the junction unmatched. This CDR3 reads CATRTGTGNGYTF. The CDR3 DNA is TGTGCCACGCGTACCGGGACAGGGAATGGCTACACCTTC.

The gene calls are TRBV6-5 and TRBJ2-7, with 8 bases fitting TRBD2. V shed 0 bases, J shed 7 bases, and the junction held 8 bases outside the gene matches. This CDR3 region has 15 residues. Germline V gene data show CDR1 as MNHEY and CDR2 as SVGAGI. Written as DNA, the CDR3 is TGTGCCAGCAGTTACTCGACCGGGAGGGCCCGGGAGCAGTACTTC. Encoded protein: CASSYSTGRAREQYF.

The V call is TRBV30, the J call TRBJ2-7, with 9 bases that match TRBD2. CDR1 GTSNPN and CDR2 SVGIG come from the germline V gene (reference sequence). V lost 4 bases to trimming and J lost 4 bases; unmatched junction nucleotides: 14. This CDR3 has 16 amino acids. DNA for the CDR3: TGTGCCTGGACCTCGCGGGAGGGTGTCGGTAATTACGAGCAGTACTTC. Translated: CAWTSREGVGNYEQYF.

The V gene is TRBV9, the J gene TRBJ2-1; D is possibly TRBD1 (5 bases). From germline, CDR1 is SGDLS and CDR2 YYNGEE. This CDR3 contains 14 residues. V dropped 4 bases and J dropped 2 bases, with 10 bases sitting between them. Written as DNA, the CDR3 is TGTGCCAGCAGCCCCCAGGGTACCTACAATGAGCAGTTCTTC. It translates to CASSPQGTYNEQFF.

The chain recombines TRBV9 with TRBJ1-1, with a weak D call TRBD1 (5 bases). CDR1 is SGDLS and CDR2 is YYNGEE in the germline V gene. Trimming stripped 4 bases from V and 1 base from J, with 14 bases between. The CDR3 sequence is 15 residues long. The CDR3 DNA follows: TGTGCCAGCAGCACCACGCCTCAGGGGAACACTGAAGCTTTCTTT. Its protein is CASSTTPQGNTEAFF.